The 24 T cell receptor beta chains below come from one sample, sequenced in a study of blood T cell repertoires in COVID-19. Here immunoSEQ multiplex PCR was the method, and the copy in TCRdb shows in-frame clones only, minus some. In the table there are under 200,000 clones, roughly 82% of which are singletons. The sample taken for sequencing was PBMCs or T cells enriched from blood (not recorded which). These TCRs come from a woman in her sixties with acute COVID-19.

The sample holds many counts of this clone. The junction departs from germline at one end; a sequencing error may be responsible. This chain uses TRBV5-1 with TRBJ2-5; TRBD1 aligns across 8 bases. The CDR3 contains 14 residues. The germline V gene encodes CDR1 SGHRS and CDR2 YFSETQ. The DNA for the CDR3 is TGCGCCAGCAGCTTGGCAGGGGGCCAAAAGACCCAGTACTTC. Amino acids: CASSLAGGQKTQYF.

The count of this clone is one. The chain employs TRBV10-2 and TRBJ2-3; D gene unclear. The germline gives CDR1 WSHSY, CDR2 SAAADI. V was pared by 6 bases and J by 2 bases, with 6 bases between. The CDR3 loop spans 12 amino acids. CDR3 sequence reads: CASSSFTDTQYF. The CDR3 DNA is TGCGCCAGCAGCTCTTTCACAGATACGCAGTATTTT.

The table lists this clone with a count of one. As DNA, the CDR3 is TGTGCCAGCAGCTCCATTGCAGGCGTCGTGGACACTGAAGCTTTCTTT. It codes for CASSSIAGVVDTEAFF. The chain has TRBV9 and TRBJ1-1; D call uncertain. Germline CDR1 reads SGDLS; CDR2 reads YYNGEE. Trimming took 4 bases from V and 3 from J, leaving 19 bases between them. The CDR3 runs to 16 residues.

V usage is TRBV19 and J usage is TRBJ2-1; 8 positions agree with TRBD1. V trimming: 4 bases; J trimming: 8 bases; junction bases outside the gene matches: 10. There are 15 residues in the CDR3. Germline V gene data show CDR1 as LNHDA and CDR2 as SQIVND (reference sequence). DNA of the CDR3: TGTGCCAGTAGTAACAGGGGGACTCCTTTCGATGAGCAGTTCTTC. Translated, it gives CASSNRGTPFDEQFF. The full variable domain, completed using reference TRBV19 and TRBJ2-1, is DGGITQSPKYLFRKEGQNVTLSCEQNLNHDAMYWYRQDPGQGLRLIYYSQIVNDFQKGDIAEGYSVSREKKESFPLTVTSAQKNPTAFYLCASSNRGTPFDEQFFGPGTRLTVL.

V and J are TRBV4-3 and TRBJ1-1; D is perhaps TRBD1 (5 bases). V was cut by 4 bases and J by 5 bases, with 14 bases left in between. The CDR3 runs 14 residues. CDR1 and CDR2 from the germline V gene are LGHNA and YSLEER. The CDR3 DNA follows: TGCGCCAGCAGCCTTGAGGCAGGGAGGACTGAAGCTTTCTTT. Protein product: CASSLEAGRTEAFF.

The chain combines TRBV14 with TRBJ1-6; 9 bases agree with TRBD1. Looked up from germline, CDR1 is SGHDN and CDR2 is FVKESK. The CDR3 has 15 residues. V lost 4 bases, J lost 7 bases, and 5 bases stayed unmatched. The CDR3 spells CASSRPGQGNSPLHF. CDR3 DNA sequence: TGTGCCAGCAGCCGCCCGGGACAGGGAAATTCACCCCTCCACTTT.

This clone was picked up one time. The DNA of the CDR3 is TGTGCCAGCAGCTTAGGGACAGGGGTCGTGAACGGGGAGCTGTTTTTT. Translated, it gives CASSLGTGVVNGELFF. The gene calls are TRBV7-8 and TRBJ2-2; 9 nucleotides match TRBD1. The CDR3 sequence is 16 residues long. Per the germline V gene, CDR1 is SGHVS and CDR2 is FQNEAQ. The J segment lost 7 bases and the V segment lost 1 base, leaving 7 bases of the junction unmatched.

For the CDR3, the DNA is TGTGCCAGTAGTATCTCCAGGGGGCTGATCGGGGAGCTGTTTTTT. It yields the protein CASSISRGLIGELFF. The chain couples TRBV19 to TRBJ2-2; 8 bases align to TRBD1. In germline, CDR1 is LNHDA, CDR2 SQIVND (reference sequence). The CDR3 runs to 15 residues. V gave up 3 bases and J gave up 7 bases; unmatched junction bases: 7.

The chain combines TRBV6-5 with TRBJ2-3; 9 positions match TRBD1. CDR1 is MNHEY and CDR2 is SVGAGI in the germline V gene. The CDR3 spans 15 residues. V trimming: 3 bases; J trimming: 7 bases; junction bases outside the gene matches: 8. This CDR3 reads CASSYDRTGDNTQYF. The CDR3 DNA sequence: TGTGCCAGCAGTTATGATCGGACAGGGGATAATACGCAGTATTTT.

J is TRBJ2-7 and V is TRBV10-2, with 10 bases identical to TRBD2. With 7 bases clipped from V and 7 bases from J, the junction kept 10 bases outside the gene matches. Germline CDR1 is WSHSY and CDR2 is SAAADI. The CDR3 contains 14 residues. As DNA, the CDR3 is TGCGCCAGCAACGAAGCGGGAGGGGGCAGGGAGCAGTACTTC. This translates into CASNEAGGGREQYF.

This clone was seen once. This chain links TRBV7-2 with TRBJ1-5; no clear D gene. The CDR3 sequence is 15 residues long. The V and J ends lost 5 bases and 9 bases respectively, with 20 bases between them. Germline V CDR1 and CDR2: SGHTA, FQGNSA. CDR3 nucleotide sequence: TGTGCCAGCAGCCCATTCACCTTGTACGCGGGGCCCCAGCATTTT. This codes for CASSPFTLYAGPQHF. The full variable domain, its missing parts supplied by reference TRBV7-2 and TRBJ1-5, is GAGVSQSPSNKVTEKGKDVELRCDPISGHTALYWYRQSLGQGLEFLIYFQGNSAPDKSGLPSDRFSAERTGGSVSTLTIQRTQQEDSAVYLCASSPFTLYAGPQHFGDGTRLSIL.

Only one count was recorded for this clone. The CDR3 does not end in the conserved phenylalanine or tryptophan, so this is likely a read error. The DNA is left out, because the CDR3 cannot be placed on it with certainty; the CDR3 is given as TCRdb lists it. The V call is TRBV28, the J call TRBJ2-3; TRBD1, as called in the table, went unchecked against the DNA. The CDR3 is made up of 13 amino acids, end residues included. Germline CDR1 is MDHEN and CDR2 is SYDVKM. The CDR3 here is CASSPTRTGTLVY.

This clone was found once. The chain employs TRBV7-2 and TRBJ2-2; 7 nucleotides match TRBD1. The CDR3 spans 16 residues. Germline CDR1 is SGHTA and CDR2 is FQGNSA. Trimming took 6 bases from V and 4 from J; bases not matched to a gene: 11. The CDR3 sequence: CASRQQGGAFTGELFF. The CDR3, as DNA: TGTGCCAGCAGACAACAAGGGGGCGCCTTCACCGGGGAGCTGTTTTTT.

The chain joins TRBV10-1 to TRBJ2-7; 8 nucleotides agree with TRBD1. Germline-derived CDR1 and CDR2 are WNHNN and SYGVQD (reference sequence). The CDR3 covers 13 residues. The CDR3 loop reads CAPPNRGDYEQYV. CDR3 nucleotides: TGCGCTCCACCCAACAGGGGGGACTACGAGCAGTACGTC.

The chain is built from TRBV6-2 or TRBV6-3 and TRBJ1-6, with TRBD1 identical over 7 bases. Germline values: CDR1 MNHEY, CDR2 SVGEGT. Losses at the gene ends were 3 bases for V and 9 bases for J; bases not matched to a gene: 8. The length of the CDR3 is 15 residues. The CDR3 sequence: CASSYLGDSGSPLHF. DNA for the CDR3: TGTGCCAGCAGTTATCTGGGGGACAGTGGTTCACCCCTCCACTTT.

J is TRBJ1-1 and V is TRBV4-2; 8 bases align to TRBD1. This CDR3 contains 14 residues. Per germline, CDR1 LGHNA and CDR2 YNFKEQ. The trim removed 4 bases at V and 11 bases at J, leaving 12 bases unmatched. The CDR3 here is CASSLGQGEASAFF. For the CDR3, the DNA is TGTGCCAGCAGCCTCGGACAGGGAGAAGCCTCCGCTTTCTTT.

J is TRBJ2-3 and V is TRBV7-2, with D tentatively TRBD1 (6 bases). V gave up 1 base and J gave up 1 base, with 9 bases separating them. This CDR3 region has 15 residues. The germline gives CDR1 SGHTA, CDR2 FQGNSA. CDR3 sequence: CASSLGGPGTDTQYF. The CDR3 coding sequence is TGTGCCAGCAGCTTAGGGGGGCCGGGCACAGATACGCAGTATTTT.

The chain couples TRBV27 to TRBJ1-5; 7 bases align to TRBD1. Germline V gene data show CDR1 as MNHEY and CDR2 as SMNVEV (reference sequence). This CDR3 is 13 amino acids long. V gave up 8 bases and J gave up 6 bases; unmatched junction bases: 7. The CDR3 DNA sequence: TGTGCCAGCGCCAGACAGGGACTTCAGCCCCAGCATTTT. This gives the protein CASARQGLQPQHF.

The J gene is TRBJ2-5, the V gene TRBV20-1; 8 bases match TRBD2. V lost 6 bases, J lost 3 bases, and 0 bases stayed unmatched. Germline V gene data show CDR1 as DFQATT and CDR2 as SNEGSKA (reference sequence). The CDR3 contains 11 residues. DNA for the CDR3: TGCAGTGCACTAGCGGAAGAGACCCAGTACTTC. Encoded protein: CSALAEETQYF.

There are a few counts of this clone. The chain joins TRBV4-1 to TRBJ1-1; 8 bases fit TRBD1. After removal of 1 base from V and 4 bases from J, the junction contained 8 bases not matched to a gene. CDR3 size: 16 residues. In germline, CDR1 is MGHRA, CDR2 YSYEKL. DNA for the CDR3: TGCGCCAGCAGCCAAGTCCAGGGGGCTAGGGGCACTGAAGCTTTCTTT. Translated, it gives CASSQVQGARGTEAFF.

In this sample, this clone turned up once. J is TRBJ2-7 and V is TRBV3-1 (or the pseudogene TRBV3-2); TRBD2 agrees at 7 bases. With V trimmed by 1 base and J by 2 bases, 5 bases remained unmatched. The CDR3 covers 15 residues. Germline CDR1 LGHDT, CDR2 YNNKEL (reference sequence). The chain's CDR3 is CASSQGSGAPYEQYF. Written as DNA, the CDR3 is TGTGCCAGCAGCCAAGGAAGCGGGGCCCCCTACGAGCAGTACTTC.

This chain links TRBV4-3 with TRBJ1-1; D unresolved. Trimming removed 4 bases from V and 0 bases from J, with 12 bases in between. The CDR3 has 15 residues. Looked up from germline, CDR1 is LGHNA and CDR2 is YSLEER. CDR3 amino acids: CASSPFGELNTEAFF. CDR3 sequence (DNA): TGCGCCAGCAGCCCCTTCGGGGAGCTGAACACTGAAGCTTTCTTT.

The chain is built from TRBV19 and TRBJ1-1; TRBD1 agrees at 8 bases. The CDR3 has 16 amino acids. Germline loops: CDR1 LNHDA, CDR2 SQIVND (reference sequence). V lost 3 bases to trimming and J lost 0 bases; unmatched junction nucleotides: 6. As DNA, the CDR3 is TGTGCCAGTAGTATGGGACAGGACCTCATGAACACTGAAGCTTTCTTT. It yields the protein CASSMGQDLMNTEAFF.

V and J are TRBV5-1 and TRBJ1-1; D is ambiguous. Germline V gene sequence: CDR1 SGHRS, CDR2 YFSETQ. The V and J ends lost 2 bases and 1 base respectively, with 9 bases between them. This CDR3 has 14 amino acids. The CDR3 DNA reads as TGCGCCAGCAGCTTTGGGCCGTCGAACACTGAAGCTTTCTTT. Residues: CASSFGPSNTEAFF.